Below, 12 T cell receptor beta chains from the same sample are listed, as sequenced in a study of graft-versus-host responses after intestinal transplantation. Clones were read by immunoSEQ multiplex PCR, and TCRdb kept only the in-frame ones, dropping some. The sample has about 92,000 clones, approximately 90% seen once; the top ten hold around 6%. These receptors' antigens are unknown. The material was unstimulated CD8+ T cells sorted from spleen or lymph node cells, obtained before intestinal transplant. These receptors were obtained from a human donor who received an intestinal transplant.

J is TRBJ2-7 and V is TRBV5-6; D gene ambiguous. Germline V gene data show CDR1 as SGHDT and CDR2 as YYEEEE. The CDR3 sequence is 16 residues long. Trimming left V 1 base short and J 2 bases short, with 16 bases between. CDR3 sequence reads: CASSLTSVYFPYEQYF. DNA for the CDR3: TGTGCCAGCAGCTTGACTTCGGTTTACTTTCCCTACGAGCAGTACTTC.

The CDR3 DNA sequence: TGCGCCAGCAGCTTGGGGATCGACTGGGGATACGGGGATAATGAAAAACTGTTTTTT. Translation gives CASSLGIDWGYGDNEKLFF. The chain joins TRBV5-1 to TRBJ1-4; the D is unclear. V dropped 0 bases and J dropped 4 bases, with 22 bases sitting between them. The germline CDR1 and CDR2 sequences are SGHRS and YFSETQ. CDR3 length: 19 residues.

This clone was detected once. The CDR3 DNA is TGTGCCAGCAGTGCCGCCGGGACGTGGGGTGAAAAACTGTTTTTT. Translated, it gives CASSAAGTWGEKLFF. The chain is built from TRBV25-1 and TRBJ1-4, with D possibly TRBD1 on 5 matching bases. Germline V gene sequence: CDR1 MGHDK, CDR2 SYGVNS. The length of the CDR3 is 15 residues. The germline V and J ends were trimmed by 4 bases and 7 bases, with 16 bases remaining between them.

The rearrangement joins TRBV2 to TRBJ2-1; a weak D match, TRBD2 (5 bases). Deletions cut 6 bases from V and 0 bases from J, with 27 bases between. This CDR3 has 20 amino acids. CDR1 and CDR2 (germline): SNHLY, FYNNEI. CDR3 sequence (DNA): TGTGCCAGCAGGGACTCGCCCGGTCGGACTTCTCATCGCTCCTACAATGAGCAGTTCTTC. This gives the protein CASRDSPGRTSHRSYNEQFF.

V and J are TRBV5-1 and TRBJ2-7; D may match TRBD1 or TRBD2 (5 bases each). Germline-derived CDR1 and CDR2 are SGHRS and YFSETQ. Trimming removed 0 bases at V and 3 bases at J, with 13 bases between. This CDR3 is built from 15 residues. CDR3 protein: CASSLAGPASYEQYF. The CDR3, as DNA: TGCGCCAGCAGCTTGGCGGGGCCAGCGAGCTACGAGCAGTACTTC.

The gene calls are TRBV6-4 and TRBJ2-1, with TRBD1 matching 11 bases. Germline V gives CDR1 MRHNA, CDR2 SNTAGT. The CDR3 is 16 residues long. The V gene end was trimmed by 6 bases and the J gene end by 3 bases; junction bases not matched to a gene: 7. The DNA of the CDR3 is TGTGCCAGCAGCCCACTTGGGACAGGGGGCTACAATGAGCAGTTCTTC. Its protein product is CASSPLGTGGYNEQFF.

The gene calls are TRBV5-5 and TRBJ1-6; 11 nucleotides match TRBD1. Germline CDR1 and CDR2: SGHKS and YYEKEE (reference sequence). CDR3 length: 17 amino acids. V dropped 2 bases and J dropped 7; count of bases not matched to a gene: 8. The CDR3 spells CASSFGTGGPFNSPLHF. The CDR3 region has the DNA TGTGCCAGCAGCTTCGGGACAGGGGGGCCGTTCAATTCACCCCTCCACTTT.

The chain joins TRBV6-6 to TRBJ1-2; D remains ambiguous. The V end was cut by 0 bases, the J end by 6 bases, with 11 bases between. CDR3 length: 14 residues. The germline gives CDR1 MNHNY, CDR2 SVGAGI (reference sequence). The CDR3 nucleotides read TGTGCCAGCAGTTACTCGCCCGGTCTCAATGGCTACACCTTC. This sequence encodes CASSYSPGLNGYTF.

This clone appeared a single time. The rearrangement uses TRBV30 and TRBJ1-2; TRBD1 aligns across 7 bases. Trimming cost V 1 base and J 5 bases; bases outside gene matches: 10. This CDR3 region has 15 residues. Looked up from germline, CDR1 is GTSNPN and CDR2 is SVGIG (reference sequence). The DNA for the CDR3 is TGTGCCTGGAGTGGGGACAGTGAATCGCGGTATGGCTACACCTTC. Translating it yields CAWSGDSESRYGYTF.

This chain links TRBV4-2 with TRBJ1-1, with D possibly matching TRBD1 (5 bases). This CDR3 spans 14 amino acids. From germline, CDR1 is LGHNA and CDR2 YNFKEQ. Deletions cut 0 bases from V and 5 bases from J, with 10 bases between. CDR3 in amino acids: CASSQDGGTTEAFF. In DNA form, the CDR3 reads TGTGCCAGCAGCCAAGATGGGGGTACAACTGAAGCTTTCTTT.

J is TRBJ2-7 and V is TRBV7-2, with 9 nucleotides matching TRBD1. The junction had 11 bases not matched to a gene; V was cut back by 5 bases and J by 0 bases. The CDR3 loop spans 17 amino acids. CDR1 and CDR2 (germline): SGHTA, FQGNSA. CDR3 in DNA: TGTGCCAGCAGCGATCCGGGACAGGGCCTCATCTCCTACGAGCAGTACTTC. It yields the protein CASSDPGQGLISYEQYF.

This chain uses TRBV20-1 with TRBJ2-3; D gene ambiguous. CDR1 is DFQATT, CDR2 SNEGSKA, per germline (reference sequence). V dropped 5 bases and J dropped 6 bases, with 9 bases sitting between them. The CDR3 runs to 11 residues. CDR3 residues: CSAFFGDTQYF. In nucleotides, the CDR3 is TGCAGTGCTTTCTTCGGGGATACGCAGTATTTT.